This TCR beta chain was captured by sequencing in a study of cytomegalovirus exposure and HLA in healthy donors. Concerning this clone: The antigen is undetermined.

Regarding the study as a whole: The authors considered a cluster of highly shared sequence variants likely to be a sequencing artifact. Later work associated fewer than 20,000 TCR beta sequences with HLA alleles at 0.05 false discovery rate. About 87% or about 30% of the time was how often most TCR beta V segments were productive, according to an earlier analysis.

PCR used 60 Vbeta primers and 13 Jbeta primers. This table comes from immunoSEQ multiplex PCR, and its TCRdb copy is limited to in-frame clones, with some not included. The data contain 75,000 to 95,000 clones, 63% of them singletons. Everyone who donated was a healthy bone marrow donor. The trim removed 1 base at V and 7 bases at J, leaving 12 bases unmatched. Germline CDR1 LGHNA, CDR2 YNFKEQ. CDR3 length equals 17 residues. This chain links TRBV4-2 with TRBJ1-1, with TRBD1 matching 10 bases. The sample consisted of PBMCs. The source of this sequence is a young woman in good health and CMV-seronegative. The CDR3: CASSQVGEGQGRGEAFF. CDR3 DNA: TGTGCCAGCAGCCAAGTCGGCGAGGGACAGGGGCGGGGTGAAGCTTTCTTT.